These 20 T cell receptor beta chains were sequenced from one sample in a study of CD8 T cells in Susac syndrome. Roughly 0.45 to 1 ug RNA was reverse transcribed with random hexamers. TCRdb used MiXCR to reprocess the immunoSEQ multiplex PCR reads, holding one entry per CDR3 protein. Seen here are some 100,000 distinct CDR3 sequences, 90% to 98% observed once, and the top ten hold roughly 0.096%. Sequencing was carried out using CD4+ T cells from PBMCs. These receptors originate from a human donor in good health.

V gene TRBV18 combines with J gene TRBJ2-5, with D hard to call. V was cut by 0 bases and J by 5 bases, with 13 bases left in between. This CDR3 is built from 15 residues. The germline gives CDR1 KGHSH, CDR2 LQKENI. The CDR3 region is CASSPPGPGAETQYF. CDR3 DNA: TGTGCCAGCTCACCACCCGGGCCAGGCGCGGAGACCCAGTACTTC.

The J gene is TRBJ2-3, the V gene TRBV13; 10 bases align to TRBD1. Germline-derived CDR1 and CDR2 are PRHDT and FYEKMQ (reference sequence). CDR3 size: 15 residues. V lost 5 bases to trimming and J lost 3 bases; unmatched junction nucleotides: 5. The CDR3 is CASSKRTGGTDTQYF. In nucleotides, the CDR3 is TGTGCCAGCAGCAAACGGACAGGGGGAACAGATACGCAGTATTTT.

In its sample, this clonotype was seen once. The chain is built from TRBV3-1 and TRBJ2-5; D not certain. The V gene's germline CDR1 is LGHDT and CDR2 YNNKEL (reference sequence). The ends were cut back, 2 bases at V and 0 bases at J, with 10 bases in the middle. CDR3 size: 15 residues. CDR3 residues: CASSQRGGYQETQYF. For the CDR3, the DNA is TGTGCCAGCAGCCAACGCGGTGGGTACCAAGAGACCCAGTACTTC.

This chain joins TRBV9 and TRBJ1-1, with a tentative D call TRBD1 (6 bases). Per germline, CDR1 SGDLS and CDR2 YYNGEE. V was shortened by 2 bases and J by 2 bases, with 16 bases between the two germline ends. The CDR3 covers 16 residues. CDR3 protein: CASSVRSGQPNTEAFF. The CDR3 bases are TGTGCCAGCAGCGTGAGATCCGGACAGCCTAACACTGAAGCTTTCTTT.

CDR3 region: CASSDFEATKANVLTF. CDR3 nucleotide sequence: TGTGCCAGCAGTGATTTTGAAGCTACGAAGGCCAACGTCCTGACTTTC. The chain couples TRBV25-1 to TRBJ2-6; D is undetermined. The CDR3 covers 16 residues. The germline V and J ends were trimmed by 3 bases and 6 bases, with 15 bases remaining between them. Germline values: CDR1 MGHDK, CDR2 SYGVNS.

The chain joins TRBV12-3 or TRBV12-4 to TRBJ1-1; D possibly corresponds to TRBD1 (6 bases). The V and J ends lost 7 bases and 0 bases respectively, with 12 bases between them. The CDR3 runs 14 residues. CDR3 region: CASTRTAMNTEAFF. The CDR3 DNA reads as TGTGCCAGCACCCGGACAGCGATGAACACTGAAGCTTTCTTT.

J is TRBJ2-5 and V is TRBV7-3; D is ambiguous. The germline gives CDR1 SGHTA, CDR2 FQGTGA. This CDR3 region has 14 residues. Trimming left V 4 bases short and J 5 bases short, with 14 bases between. The CDR3 sequence: CASSSQSSSETQYF. The CDR3 nucleotides are TGTGCCAGCAGCTCCCAGTCGTCGTCGGAGACCCAGTACTTC.

The chain has TRBV12-3 or TRBV12-4 and TRBJ2-7; 9 bases fit TRBD1. J lost 2 bases, V lost 5 bases, and 4 bases had no gene match. The CDR3 is made up of 14 amino acids. CDR3 region: CASSARQGAYEQYF. CDR3 coding DNA: TGTGCCAGCAGTGCCCGACAGGGGGCCTACGAGCAGTACTTC.

V is TRBV4-2 and J is TRBJ1-4; D remains ambiguous. From germline, CDR1 is LGHNA and CDR2 YNFKEQ. The CDR3 consists of 15 residues. Deletions cut 4 bases from V and 0 bases from J, with 9 bases between. The CDR3 region is CASSPYPATNEKLFF. Written as DNA, the CDR3 is TGTGCCAGCAGCCCCTACCCCGCAACTAATGAAAAACTGTTTTTT.

This clonotype was counted once. The CDR3 reads CASTGLQETQYF. CDR3 coding DNA: TGTGCCAGCACCGGGTTGCAAGAGACCCAGTACTTC. The rearrangement links TRBV2 to TRBJ2-5; D unresolved. The length of the CDR3 is 12 residues. V dropped 7 bases and J dropped 2 bases, with 8 bases sitting between them. The germline V gene has CDR1 SNHLY and CDR2 FYNNEI.

The chain combines TRBV13 with TRBJ2-3, with 7 bases matching TRBD2. J lost 2 bases, V lost 5 bases, and 10 bases had no gene match. CDR3 size: 16 residues. Germline V gives CDR1 PRHDT, CDR2 FYEKMQ (reference sequence). Here the CDR3 DNA reads TGTGCCAGCAGCAACCCTAGCGGCCTTCTCACAGATACGCAGTATTTT. Translated: CASSNPSGLLTDTQYF. Using reference TRBV13 and TRBJ2-3 for the parts outside the CDR3, the full variable domain is AAGVIQSPRHLIKEKRETATLKCYPIPRHDTVYWYQQGPGQDPQFLISFYEKMQSDKGSIPDRFSAQQFSDYHSELNMSSLELGDSALYFCASSNPSGLLTDTQYFGPGTRLTVL.

The J gene is TRBJ2-5, the V gene TRBV5-1; 11 bases align to TRBD2. CDR3 length: 15 amino acids. The V and J ends lost 4 bases and 1 base, in that order; junction bases with no gene match: 3. In germline, CDR1 is SGHRS, CDR2 YFSETQ. CDR3 protein: CASSGTSGVQETQYF. Written as DNA, the CDR3 is TGCGCCAGCAGCGGGACTAGCGGAGTCCAAGAGACCCAGTACTTC.

The chain is built from TRBV7-2 and TRBJ2-3, with D tentatively TRBD2 (6 bases). The germline V gene has CDR1 SGHTA and CDR2 FQGNSA. Trimming took 2 bases from V and 0 from J, leaving 12 bases between them. There are 16 residues in the CDR3. The CDR3 here is CASSLKAGSSTDTQYF. In DNA form, the CDR3 reads TGTGCCAGCAGCTTAAAGGCGGGATCTAGCACAGATACGCAGTATTTT.

The V and J genes are TRBV6-5 and TRBJ1-2; TRBD1 agrees at 11 bases. V shed 5 bases and J 5 bases; nucleotides not matched to a gene: 7. CDR1 MNHEY and CDR2 SVGAGI come from the germline V gene. There are 15 residues in the CDR3. The CDR3 spells CASSTPGQGDYGYTF. The CDR3 bases are TGTGCCAGCAGTACCCCGGGACAGGGGGATTATGGCTACACCTTC.

This clonotype was detected a few times. V usage is TRBV18 and J usage is TRBJ2-7, with D uncertain. The CDR3 spans 13 residues. Germline CDR1 and CDR2: KGHSH and LQKENI. V lost 6 bases and J 0 bases, leaving 9 bases between the germline ends. This CDR3 reads CASSPSSSYEQYF. The CDR3 nucleotides read TGTGCCAGCTCTCCCTCGAGCTCCTACGAGCAGTACTTC.

V gene TRBV7-9 combines with J gene TRBJ2-7, with D unclear. Germline V gene data show CDR1 as SEHNR and CDR2 as FQNEAQ (reference sequence). Trimming took 5 bases from V and 2 from J, leaving 7 bases between them. This CDR3 comprises 12 residues. The CDR3 region is CASSIETYEQYF. The DNA for the CDR3 is TGTGCCAGCAGCATCGAGACCTACGAGCAGTACTTC.

V gene TRBV7-3 combines with J gene TRBJ2-3, with 8 bases identical to TRBD2. CDR3 size: 14 residues. V lost 4 bases, J lost 7 bases, and 7 bases stayed unmatched. The germline CDR1 and CDR2 sequences are SGHTA and FQGTGA. CDR3 in DNA: TGTGCCAGCAGCTCATTAGCGGGGCCTTATACGCAGTATTTT. Its translation: CASSSLAGPYTQYF. Filled out from reference TRBV7-3 and TRBJ2-3, the complete variable domain reads GAGVSQTPSNKVTEKGKYVELRCDPISGHTALYWYRQSLGQGPEFLIYFQGTGAADDSGLPNDRFFAVRPEGSVSTLKIQRTERGDSAVYLCASSSLAGPYTQYFGPGTRLTVL.

This clonotype appeared a single time. The rearrangement joins TRBV6-2 or TRBV6-3 to TRBJ2-1, with D possibly TRBD2 on 6 matching bases. V was trimmed by 2 bases and J by 3 bases, leaving 14 bases between them. The CDR3 runs 16 residues. The germline V gene has CDR1 MNHEY and CDR2 SVGEGT. This CDR3 is CASSYTLISGYNEQFF. Here the CDR3 DNA reads TGTGCCAGCAGTTACACGCTTATTAGCGGCTACAATGAGCAGTTCTTC.

The chain joins TRBV10-3 to TRBJ1-1; D not certain. V lost 2 bases and J lost 4, with 11 bases in between. The length of the CDR3 is 14 residues. Germline V gene data show CDR1 as ENHRY and CDR2 as SYGVKD. The CDR3 protein is CAISEERRGTEAFF. The CDR3 DNA reads TGTGCCATCAGTGAGGAGAGGCGGGGCACTGAAGCTTTCTTT.

The chain is built from TRBV30 and TRBJ2-7; 11 bases map to TRBD1. V lost 3 bases and J lost 1; bases outside the gene matches: 2. The V gene's germline CDR1 is GTSNPN and CDR2 SVGIG (reference sequence). The CDR3 spans 14 residues. The CDR3 loop reads CAWRGQGVSYEQYF. CDR3 bases: TGTGCCTGGAGGGGACAGGGGGTGTCCTACGAGCAGTACTTC.